Listed below are T cell receptor beta chains from one sample, sequenced in a study of blood T cell repertoires in COVID-19. Method: immunoSEQ multiplex PCR; TCRdb's copy keeps in-frame clones and lacks some. The sample gives over 150,000 clones, 70% to 85% of which show up once; approximately 3% is in the top ten. Material for sequencing was PBMCs or T cells enriched from blood (not recorded which). The receptors here all came from a woman aged 25-40 years who had recovered from COVID-19. The CDR3 runs from the conserved cysteine through the conserved F or W. The D gene is left open where the match is weak. The size entry is marked missing in some rows and otherwise reads once, few, many or a size class.

D: NA; V: TRBV6-5; J: TRBJ1-4; size: NA; CDR3: CASSWTATNEKLFF; DNA: TGTGCCAGCAGTTGGACAGCAACTAATGAAAAACTGTTTTTT
D: NA; V: TRBV30; J: TRBJ2-5; size: NA; CDR3: CAWSLQGQIEETQYF; DNA: TGTGCCTGGAGTCTCCAAGGACAGATCGAAGAGACCCAGTACTTC
D: NA; V: TRBV3-1/TRBV3-2; J: TRBJ2-2; size: NA; CDR3: CASSLREIDTGELFF; DNA: TGTGCCAGCAGCCTCAGGGAAATTGACACCGGGGAGCTGTTTTTT
D: TRBD2; V: TRBV5-5; J: TRBJ2-5; size: once; CDR3: CASSLNSGGYETQYF; DNA: TGTGCCAGCAGCTTGAATAGCGGGGGGTACGAGACCCAGTACTTC
D: TRBD1; V: TRBV2; J: TRBJ1-1; size: NA; CDR3: CASSEHGQGGTEAFF; DNA: TGTGCCAGCAGTGAACACGGACAGGGCGGGACTGAAGCTTTCTTT
D: NA; V: TRBV10-1; J: TRBJ1-1; size: once; CDR3: CASSVNRPTEAFF; DNA: TGCGCCAGCAGTGTCAACAGGCCCACTGAAGCTTTCTTT
D: TRBD1; V: TRBV10-3; J: TRBJ2-7; size: many; CDR3: CASGQGATYEQYF; DNA: TGTGCCTCAGGACAGGGAGCGACCTACGAGCAGTACTTC
D: TRBD2; V: TRBV13; J: TRBJ2-3; size: NA; CDR3: CASSRPPLAGGNIDTQYF; DNA: TGTGCCAGCAGCCGACCCCCACTAGCGGGGGGGAATATAGATACGCAGTATTTT
D: NA; V: TRBV4-1; J: TRBJ1-2; size: NA; CDR3: CASSQDEGGRGYGYTF; DNA: TGCGCCAGCAGCCAAGATGAGGGGGGGCGCGGGTATGGCTACACCTTC
D: TRBD1; V: TRBV7-9; J: TRBJ2-1; size: NA; CDR3: CASSSSNRGELDEQFF; DNA: TGTGCCAGCAGCTCATCGAACAGGGGAGAATTGGATGAGCAGTTCTTC